The sequence of this TCR beta chain was determined in a study of regulatory T cells in long-lasting Graves disease. Study-wide background: Treatment with antithyroid drugs for over 5 years, together with positive TSH receptor antibodies, meant persistent Graves' disease.

This clonotype appeared once. Sequence at one end of the junction differs from germline and may be a read error. Time point meaning: persistent/refractory GD, antithyroid drugs over 5 years with positive TRAb. PBMC RNA was the source of the TCR library. To make TCR beta libraries, researchers used iRepertoire HTBI primers and Arm-PCR of CDR3 regions. TCRdb re-called the multiplex PCR reads with MiXCR, one entry per CDR3 protein. The profile shows approximately 690,000 distinct CDR3 sequences, about 32% of them singletons. CDR3 length: 15 amino acids. The chain carries TRBV12-3 or TRBV12-4 and TRBJ2-7; TRBD2 matches at 14 bases. This TCR derives from a female donor with Graves disease. Source: peripheral blood mononuclear cells (PBMCs), taken when the disease was refractory, from a patient treated with antithyroid drugs. CDR3 DNA sequence: TGTACCAGCAGACCGACTAGCGGGGGGGGTGGAGAGCAGTACTTC. Translation gives CTSRPTSGGGGEQYF.